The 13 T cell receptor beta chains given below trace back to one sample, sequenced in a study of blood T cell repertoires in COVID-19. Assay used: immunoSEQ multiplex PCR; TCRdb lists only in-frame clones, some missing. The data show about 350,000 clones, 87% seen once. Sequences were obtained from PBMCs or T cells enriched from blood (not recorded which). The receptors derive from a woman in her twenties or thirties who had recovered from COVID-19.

CDR3 sequence: CASSMGLVDEQYF. The DNA for the CDR3 is TGTGCCAGTAGTATGGGACTAGTGGACGAGCAGTACTTC. The rearrangement joins TRBV19 to TRBJ2-7; 8 bases are a match to TRBD2. Unmatched junction bases numbered 3, after V lost 3 bases and J lost 5 bases. CDR3 length equals 13 residues. Germline V gene data show CDR1 as LNHDA and CDR2 as SQIVND (reference sequence). Full variable domain (missing parts from reference TRBV19 and TRBJ2-7): DGGITQSPKYLFRKEGQNVTLSCEQNLNHDAMYWYRQDPGQGLRLIYYSQIVNDFQKGDIAEGYSVSREKKESFPLTVTSAQKNPTAFYLCASSMGLVDEQYFGPGTRLTVT.

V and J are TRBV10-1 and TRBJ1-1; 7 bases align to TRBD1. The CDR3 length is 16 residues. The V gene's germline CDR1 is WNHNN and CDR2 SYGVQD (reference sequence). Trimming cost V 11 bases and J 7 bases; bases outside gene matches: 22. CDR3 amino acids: CAPDTSLLTGSSEAFF. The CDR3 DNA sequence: TGCGCCCCCGATACGAGTTTGTTGACAGGGTCGAGTGAAGCTTTCTTT.

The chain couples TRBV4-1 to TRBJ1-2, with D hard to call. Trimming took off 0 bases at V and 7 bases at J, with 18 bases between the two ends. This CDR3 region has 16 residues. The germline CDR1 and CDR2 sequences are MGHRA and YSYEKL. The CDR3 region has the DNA TGCGCCAGCAGCCAAGATCCGTCAGGCACCTATGTTGGCTACACCTTC. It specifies CASSQDPSGTYVGYTF.

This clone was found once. The chain's CDR3 is CASTKQGPVPHNEQFF. For the CDR3, the DNA is TGTGCCAGTACCAAACAGGGCCCTGTCCCCCACAATGAGCAGTTCTTC. The gene calls are TRBV19 and TRBJ2-1; the D gene is possibly TRBD1 (6 bases). The CDR3 is 16 residues long. V lost 7 bases and J 5 bases, leaving 21 bases between the germline ends. CDR1 and CDR2 (germline): LNHDA, SQIVND (reference sequence).

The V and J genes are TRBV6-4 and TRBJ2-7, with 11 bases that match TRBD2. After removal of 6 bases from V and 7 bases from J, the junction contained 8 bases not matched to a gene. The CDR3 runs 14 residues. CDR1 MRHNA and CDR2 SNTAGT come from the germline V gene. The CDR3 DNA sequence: TGTGCCAGCAGCCCGGGACTAGCGGTCGGGGAGCAGTACTTC. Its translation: CASSPGLAVGEQYF.

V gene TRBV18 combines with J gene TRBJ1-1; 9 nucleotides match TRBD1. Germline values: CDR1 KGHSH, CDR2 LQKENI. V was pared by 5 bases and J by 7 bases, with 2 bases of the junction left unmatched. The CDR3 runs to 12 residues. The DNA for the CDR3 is TGTGCCAGCTCAGGGACAGGGCGTGAAGCTTTCTTT. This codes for CASSGTGREAFF.

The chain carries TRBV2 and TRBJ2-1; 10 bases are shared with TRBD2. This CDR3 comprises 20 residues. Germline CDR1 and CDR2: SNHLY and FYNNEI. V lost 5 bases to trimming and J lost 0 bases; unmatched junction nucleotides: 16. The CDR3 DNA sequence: TGTGCCAGCAGTCGCGGAGCTAGCGGGGGCCCTCCCAGCTCCTACAATGAGCAGTTCTTC. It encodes CASSRGASGGPPSSYNEQFF.

CDR3 coding DNA: TGTGCCAGCAGTGAGGAGACAGGGGGAGATTCACCCCTCCACTTT. Residues: CASSEETGGDSPLHF. The V gene is TRBV2, the J gene TRBJ1-6, with TRBD1 matching 9 bases. This CDR3 has 15 residues. V shed 3 bases and J 8 bases; nucleotides not matched to a gene: 5. The germline V gene has CDR1 SNHLY and CDR2 FYNNEI.

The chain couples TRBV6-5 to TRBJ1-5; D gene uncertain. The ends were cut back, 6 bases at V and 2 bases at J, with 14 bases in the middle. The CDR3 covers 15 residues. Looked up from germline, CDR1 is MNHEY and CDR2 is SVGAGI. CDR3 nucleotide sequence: TGTGCCAGCAGACAGACACACTCGGGCAATCAGCCCCAGCATTTT. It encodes CASRQTHSGNQPQHF.

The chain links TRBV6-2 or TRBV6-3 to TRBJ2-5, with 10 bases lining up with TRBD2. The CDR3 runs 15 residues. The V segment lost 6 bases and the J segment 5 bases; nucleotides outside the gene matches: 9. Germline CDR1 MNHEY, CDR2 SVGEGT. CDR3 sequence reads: CASSTPAGGRETQYF. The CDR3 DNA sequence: TGTGCCAGCAGCACCCCAGCGGGGGGGCGTGAGACCCAGTACTTC.

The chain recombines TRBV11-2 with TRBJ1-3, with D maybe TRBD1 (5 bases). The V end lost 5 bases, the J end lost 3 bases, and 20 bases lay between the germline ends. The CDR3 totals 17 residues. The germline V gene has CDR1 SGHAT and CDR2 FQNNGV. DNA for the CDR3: TGTGCCAGCAGCCTATTTTCAGGGATTACGGGTGGAAACACCATATATTTT. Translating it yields CASSLFSGITGGNTIYF.

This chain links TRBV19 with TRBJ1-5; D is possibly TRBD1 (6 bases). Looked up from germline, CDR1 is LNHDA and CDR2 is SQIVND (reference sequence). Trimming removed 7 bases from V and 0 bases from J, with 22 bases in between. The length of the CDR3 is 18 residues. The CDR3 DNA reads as TGTGCCAGTACCTTCATAGGGGGGGCCCCCTATAGCAATCAGCCCCAGCATTTT. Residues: CASTFIGGAPYSNQPQHF.

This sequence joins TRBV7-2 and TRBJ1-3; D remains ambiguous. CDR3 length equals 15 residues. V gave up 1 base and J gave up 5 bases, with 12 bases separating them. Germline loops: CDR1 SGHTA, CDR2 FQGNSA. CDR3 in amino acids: CASSLESGGRNTIYF. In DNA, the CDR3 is TGTGCCAGCAGCTTAGAGAGCGGTGGAAGAAACACCATATATTTT.